There are many counts of the clone carrying this TCR beta chain. Its matching antigen is unknown. TCR beta CDR3 sequences were amplified from RNA transcripts. When the TCR CDR3 underwent first-round RT-PCR, the HTBI primer set was used. Each CDR3 protein is one row after TCRdb ran MiXCR on the multiplex PCR reads. The sample lists approximately 520,000 distinct CDR3 sequences, around 22% occurring once. This sample was included in a study of T cells in Graves' hyperthyroidism and ophthalmopathy. Overall study context: Peripheral blood collection took place at initial diagnosis, before any treatment.

Study-wide findings and caveats: Most clonotypes expanded in thyroid above 0.001 were likewise present in blood.

Among ophthalmopathy patients, the Clinical Activity Score reached at least 3, the NOSPECS grade reached at least 4, and duration remained under 3 months. The TCR originated in a woman in her twenties or thirties with Graves' ophthalmopathy. Sequenced: blood.

The CDR3 reads CASSRDRVYEQYF. In nucleotides, the CDR3 is TGTGCCAGCAGCCGGGACAGGGTCTACGAGCAGTACTTC. This chain links TRBV6-5 with TRBJ2-7; 9 bases map to TRBD1. The germline V gene encodes CDR1 MNHEY and CDR2 SVGAGI. Unmatched junction bases numbered 3, after V lost 6 bases and J lost 3 bases. The CDR3 runs to 13 residues.